This passage covers 5 T cell receptor beta chains from one sample sequenced in a study of early T cells in non-severe SARS-CoV-2 infection. TCRdb reprocessed the 5' RACE reads with MiXCR, giving one entry per CDR3 protein. The table includes about 71,000 distinct CDR3 sequences, around an eighth detected once. Sequenced here: whole blood, sampled at baseline. The receptors derive from an adult who was a healthcare worker with PCR-confirmed SARS-CoV-2 infection or an uninfected control (not recorded which).

The chain recombines TRBV11-2 with TRBJ2-7; 7 bases fit TRBD1. V lost 4 bases, J lost 5 bases, and 5 bases stayed unmatched. CDR3 length: 13 amino acids. Per the germline V gene, CDR1 is SGHAT and CDR2 is FQNNGV. In DNA, the CDR3 is TGTGCCAGCAGCTCCACAGGGGTGGACGAGCAGTACTTC. This translates into CASSSTGVDEQYF.

This clonotype was seen just once. A single base separates this from a much larger clone, so it may be a read error. This is likely a read error, given that the CDR3 carries no conserved phenylalanine or tryptophan at its end. This chain uses TRBV6-2 or TRBV6-3 with TRBJ1-1, with D unclear. This CDR3 has 11 residues. The V end lost 2 bases, the J end lost 3 bases, and 1 base lay between the germline ends. CDR1 is MNHEY and CDR2 is SVGEGT in the germline V gene. CDR3 in DNA: TGTGCCAGCAGTTACGACACTGAAGCTTTCTAT. This translates into CASSYDTEAFY.

This clonotype was recorded many times. The V and J genes are TRBV3-1 and TRBJ1-2; D gene ambiguous. Germline CDR1 is LGHDT and CDR2 is YNNKEL (reference sequence). V lost 1 base and J lost 1, with 7 bases in between. The CDR3 has 14 amino acids. DNA of the CDR3: TGTGCCAGCAGCCAAGTTAACGGTAACTATGGCTACACCTTC. The encoded protein is CASSQVNGNYGYTF.

In its sample, this clonotype was seen a few times. The chain uses TRBV6-6 and TRBJ1-1; TRBD1 is a possible D gene (5 bases). With 0 bases removed from V and 6 bases from J, the gap between germline ends came to 14 bases. The germline V gene has CDR1 MNHNY and CDR2 SVGAGI (reference sequence). CDR3 length: 15 residues. CDR3 in amino acids: CASSYSSPGTSEAFF. DNA of the CDR3: TGTGCCAGCAGTTACTCCAGTCCCGGGACTTCTGAAGCTTTCTTT.

This clonotype occurred many times. This chain connects TRBV20-1 to TRBJ1-6, with unresolved D. CDR1 DFQATT and CDR2 SNEGSKA come from the germline V gene (reference sequence). There are 15 residues in the CDR3. Trimming left V 3 bases short and J 3 bases short, with 12 bases between. CDR3 amino acids: CSASAGRNYNSPLHF. The CDR3, as DNA: TGCAGTGCTAGTGCCGGACGGAACTATAATTCACCCCTCCACTTT.